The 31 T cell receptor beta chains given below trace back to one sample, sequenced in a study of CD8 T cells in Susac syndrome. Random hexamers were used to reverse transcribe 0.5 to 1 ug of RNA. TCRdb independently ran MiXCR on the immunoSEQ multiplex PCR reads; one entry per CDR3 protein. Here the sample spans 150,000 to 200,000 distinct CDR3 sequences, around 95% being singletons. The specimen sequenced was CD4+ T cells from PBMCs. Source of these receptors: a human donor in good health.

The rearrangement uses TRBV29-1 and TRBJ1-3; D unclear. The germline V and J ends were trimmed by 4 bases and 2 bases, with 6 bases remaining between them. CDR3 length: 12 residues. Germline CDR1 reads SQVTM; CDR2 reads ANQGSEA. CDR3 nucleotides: TGCAGCGTTGCTGGGACTGGAAACACCATATATTTT. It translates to CSVAGTGNTIYF.

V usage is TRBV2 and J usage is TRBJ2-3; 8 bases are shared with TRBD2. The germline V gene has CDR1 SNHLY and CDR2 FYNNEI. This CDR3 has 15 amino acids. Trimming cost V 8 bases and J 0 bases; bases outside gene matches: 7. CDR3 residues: CASPRVAGSTDTQYF. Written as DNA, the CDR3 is TGTGCCAGCCCGCGGGTAGCGGGGAGCACAGATACGCAGTATTTT.

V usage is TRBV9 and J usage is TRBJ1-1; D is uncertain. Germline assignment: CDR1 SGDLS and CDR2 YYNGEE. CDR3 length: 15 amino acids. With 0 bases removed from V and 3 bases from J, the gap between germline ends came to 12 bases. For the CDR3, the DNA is TGTGCCAGCAGCGTAGATCCGGGTTCGGACACTGAAGCTTTCTTT. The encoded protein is CASSVDPGSDTEAFF.

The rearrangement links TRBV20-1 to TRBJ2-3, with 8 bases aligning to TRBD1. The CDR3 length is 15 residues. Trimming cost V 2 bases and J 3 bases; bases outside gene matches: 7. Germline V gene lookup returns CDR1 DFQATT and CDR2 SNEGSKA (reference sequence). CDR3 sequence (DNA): TGCAGTGCTAGAACAGGGGGGCCGGGGACAGATACGCAGTATTTT. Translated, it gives CSARTGGPGTDTQYF.

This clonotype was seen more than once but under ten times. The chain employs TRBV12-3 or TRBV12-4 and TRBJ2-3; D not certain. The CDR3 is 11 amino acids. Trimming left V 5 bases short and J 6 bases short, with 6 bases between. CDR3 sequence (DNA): TGTGCCAGCAGTCGGTCGGATACGCAGTATTTT. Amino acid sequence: CASSRSDTQYF.

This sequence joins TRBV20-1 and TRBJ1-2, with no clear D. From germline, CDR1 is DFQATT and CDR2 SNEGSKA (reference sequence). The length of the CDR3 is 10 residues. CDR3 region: CSTRDYGYTF. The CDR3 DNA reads TGCAGCACGCGGGACTATGGCTACACCTTC.

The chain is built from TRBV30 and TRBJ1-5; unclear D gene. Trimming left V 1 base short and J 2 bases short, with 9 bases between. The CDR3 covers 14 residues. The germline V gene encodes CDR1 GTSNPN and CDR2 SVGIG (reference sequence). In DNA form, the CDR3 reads TGTGCCTGGAGTGCCTTGGCTGGCAATCAGCCCCAGCATTTT. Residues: CAWSALAGNQPQHF.

In DNA, the CDR3 is TGTGCCAGCTCACCAGGGGGCACGGCTTTCTTT. As protein: CASSPGGTAFF. The rearrangement joins TRBV18 to TRBJ1-1, with D tentatively TRBD1 (6 bases). Trimming removed 2 bases at V and 11 bases at J, with 9 bases between. CDR1 is KGHSH and CDR2 is LQKENI in the germline V gene. This CDR3 comprises 11 residues.

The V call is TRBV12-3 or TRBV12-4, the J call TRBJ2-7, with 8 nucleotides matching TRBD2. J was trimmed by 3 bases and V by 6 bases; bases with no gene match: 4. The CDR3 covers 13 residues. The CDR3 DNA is TGTGCCAGCAGACCGGGGGGGTTCTACGAGCAGTACTTC. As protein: CASRPGGFYEQYF.

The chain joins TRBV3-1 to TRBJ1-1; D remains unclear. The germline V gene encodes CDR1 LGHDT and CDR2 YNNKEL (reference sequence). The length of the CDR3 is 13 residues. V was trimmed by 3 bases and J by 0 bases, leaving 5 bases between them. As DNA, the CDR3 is TGTGCCAGCAGCCAGCAGGTGAACACTGAAGCTTTCTTT. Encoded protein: CASSQQVNTEAFF.

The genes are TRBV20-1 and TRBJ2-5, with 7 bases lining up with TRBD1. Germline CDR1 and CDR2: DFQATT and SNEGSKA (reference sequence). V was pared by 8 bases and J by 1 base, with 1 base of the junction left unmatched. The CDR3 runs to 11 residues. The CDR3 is CSRQGQETQYF. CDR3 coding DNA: TGCAGTCGACAGGGCCAAGAGACCCAGTACTTC.

The CDR3 DNA is TGCAGTGCTAGAGATGTAGCGGGCACAGATACGCAGTATTTT. Translation gives CSARDVAGTDTQYF. The chain carries TRBV20-1 and TRBJ2-3; weak D call: TRBD2 (6 bases). The V and J ends lost 0 bases and 1 base respectively, with 8 bases between them. Germline values: CDR1 DFQATT, CDR2 SNEGSKA (reference sequence). The CDR3 length is 14 residues.

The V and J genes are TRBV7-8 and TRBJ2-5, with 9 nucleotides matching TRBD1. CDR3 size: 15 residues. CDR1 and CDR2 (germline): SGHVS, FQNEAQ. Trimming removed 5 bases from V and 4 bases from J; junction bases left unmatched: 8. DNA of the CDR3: TGTGCCAGCAGCCAAGGACAGGGGTCACGAGAGACCCAGTACTTC. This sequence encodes CASSQGQGSRETQYF.

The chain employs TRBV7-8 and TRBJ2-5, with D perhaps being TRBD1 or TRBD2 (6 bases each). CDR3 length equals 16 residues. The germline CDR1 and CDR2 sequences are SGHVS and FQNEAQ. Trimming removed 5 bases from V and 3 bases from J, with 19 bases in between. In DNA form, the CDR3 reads TGTGCCAGCAGCAAACAGGGTATTCCGGGGGAAGAGACCCAGTACTTC. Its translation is CASSKQGIPGEETQYF.

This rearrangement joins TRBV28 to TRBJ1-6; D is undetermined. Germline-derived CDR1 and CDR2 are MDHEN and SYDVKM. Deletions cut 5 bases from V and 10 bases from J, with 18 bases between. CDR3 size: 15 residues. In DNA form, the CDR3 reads TGTGCCAGCAGTCCCCCCCCCGGCAGCGGCTCACCCCTCCACTTT. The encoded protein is CASSPPPGSGSPLHF.

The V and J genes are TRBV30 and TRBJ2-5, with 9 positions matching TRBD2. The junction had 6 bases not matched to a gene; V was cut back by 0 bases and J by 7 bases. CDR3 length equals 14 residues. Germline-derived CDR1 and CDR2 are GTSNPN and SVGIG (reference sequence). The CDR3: CAWSVAGGPGTQYF. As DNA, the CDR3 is TGTGCCTGGAGTGTCGCGGGGGGGCCTGGGACCCAGTACTTC.

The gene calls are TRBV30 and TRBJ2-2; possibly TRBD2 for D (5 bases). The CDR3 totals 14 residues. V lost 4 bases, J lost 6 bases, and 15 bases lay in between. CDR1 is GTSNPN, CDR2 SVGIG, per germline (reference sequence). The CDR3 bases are TGTGCCTGGACCCTCGGGAAGGGTCCCGGGGAGCTGTTTTTT. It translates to CAWTLGKGPGELFF.

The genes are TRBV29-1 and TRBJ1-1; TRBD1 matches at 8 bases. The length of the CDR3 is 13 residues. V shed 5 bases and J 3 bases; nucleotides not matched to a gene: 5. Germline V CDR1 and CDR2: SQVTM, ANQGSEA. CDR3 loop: CSVRTGMYTEAFF. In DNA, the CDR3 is TGCAGCGTTCGGACAGGGATGTACACTGAAGCTTTCTTT. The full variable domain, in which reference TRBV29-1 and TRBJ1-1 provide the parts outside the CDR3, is SAVISQKPSRDICQRGTSLTIQCQVDSQVTMMFWYRQQPGQSLTLIATANQGSEATYESGFVIDKFPISRPNLTFSTLTVSNMSPEDSSIYLCSVRTGMYTEAFFGQGTRLTVV.

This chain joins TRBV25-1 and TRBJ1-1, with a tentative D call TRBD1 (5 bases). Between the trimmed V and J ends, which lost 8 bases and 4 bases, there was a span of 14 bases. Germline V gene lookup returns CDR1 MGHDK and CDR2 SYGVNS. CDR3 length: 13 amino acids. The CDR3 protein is CASARTRVTEAFF. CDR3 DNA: TGTGCCAGCGCACGGACAAGGGTCACTGAAGCTTTCTTT.

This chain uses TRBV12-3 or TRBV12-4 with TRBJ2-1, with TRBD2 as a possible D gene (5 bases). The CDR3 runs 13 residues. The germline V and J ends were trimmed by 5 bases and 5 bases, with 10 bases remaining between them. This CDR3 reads CASSPRGHNEQFF. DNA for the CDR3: TGTGCCAGCAGTCCCCGCGGGCACAATGAGCAGTTCTTC.

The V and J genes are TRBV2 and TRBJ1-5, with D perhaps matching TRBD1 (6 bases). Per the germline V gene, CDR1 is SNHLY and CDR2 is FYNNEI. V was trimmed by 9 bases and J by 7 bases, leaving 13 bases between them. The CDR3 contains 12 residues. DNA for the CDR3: TGTGCCAGTCACAGGGATAGCCAGCCCCAGCATTTT. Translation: CASHRDSQPQHF.

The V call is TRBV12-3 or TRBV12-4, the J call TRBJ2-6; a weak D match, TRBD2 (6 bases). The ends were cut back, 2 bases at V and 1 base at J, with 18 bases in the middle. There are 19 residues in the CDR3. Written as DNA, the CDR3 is TGTGCCAGCAGTTTACGAGGCGGGGCAGCAGAATCTGGGGCCAACGTCCTGACTTTC. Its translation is CASSLRGGAAESGANVLTF.

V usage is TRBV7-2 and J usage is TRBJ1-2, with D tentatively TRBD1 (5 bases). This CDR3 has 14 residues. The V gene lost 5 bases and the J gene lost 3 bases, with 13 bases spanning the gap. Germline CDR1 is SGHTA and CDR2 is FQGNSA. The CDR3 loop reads CASSSTGTDYGYTF. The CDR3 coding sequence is TGTGCCAGCAGCAGCACCGGGACGGACTATGGCTACACCTTC.

As DNA, the CDR3 is TGCAGTGCAAGGGGGCGGGAGTATGGCTACACCTTC. Encoded protein: CSARGREYGYTF. V and J are TRBV20-1 and TRBJ1-2, with 7 bases aligning to TRBD1. V shed 6 bases, J shed 5 bases, and the junction held 6 bases outside the gene matches. Looked up from germline, CDR1 is DFQATT and CDR2 is SNEGSKA (reference sequence). CDR3 length: 12 amino acids.

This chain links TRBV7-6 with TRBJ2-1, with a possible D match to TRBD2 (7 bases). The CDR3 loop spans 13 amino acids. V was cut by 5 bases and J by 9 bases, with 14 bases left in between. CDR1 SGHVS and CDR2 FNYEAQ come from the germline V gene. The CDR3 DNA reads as TGTGCCAGCAGCCCGCGGGGGCCTGGTGAGCAGTTCTTC. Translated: CASSPRGPGEQFF.

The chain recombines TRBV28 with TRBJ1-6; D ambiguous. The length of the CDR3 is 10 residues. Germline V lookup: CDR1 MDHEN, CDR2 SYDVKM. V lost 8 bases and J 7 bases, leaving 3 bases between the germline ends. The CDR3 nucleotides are TGTGCCAGCGGGAATTCACCCCTCCACTTT. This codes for CASGNSPLHF.

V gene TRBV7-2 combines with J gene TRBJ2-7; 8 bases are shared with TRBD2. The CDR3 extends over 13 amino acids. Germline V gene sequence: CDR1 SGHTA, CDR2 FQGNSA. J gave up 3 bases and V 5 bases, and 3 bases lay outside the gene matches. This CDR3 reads CASSRTSSYEQYF. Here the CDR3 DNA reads TGTGCCAGCAGCCGGACTAGCAGCTACGAGCAGTACTTC.

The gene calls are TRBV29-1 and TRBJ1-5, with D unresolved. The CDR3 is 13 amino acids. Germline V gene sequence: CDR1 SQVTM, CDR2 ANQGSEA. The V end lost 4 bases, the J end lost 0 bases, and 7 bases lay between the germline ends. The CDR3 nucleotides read TGCAGCGTTGTCCTCGGTAGCAATCAGCCCCAGCATTTT. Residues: CSVVLGSNQPQHF. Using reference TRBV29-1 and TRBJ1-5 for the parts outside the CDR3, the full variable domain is SAVISQKPSRDICQRGTSLTIQCQVDSQVTMMFWYRQQPGQSLTLIATANQGSEATYESGFVIDKFPISRPNLTFSTLTVSNMSPEDSSIYLCSVVLGSNQPQHFGDGTRLSIL.

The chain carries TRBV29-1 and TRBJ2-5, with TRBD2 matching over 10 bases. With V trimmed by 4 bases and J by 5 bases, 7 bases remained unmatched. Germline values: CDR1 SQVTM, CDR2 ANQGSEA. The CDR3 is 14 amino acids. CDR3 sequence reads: CSVAQRGGTETQYF. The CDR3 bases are TGCAGCGTTGCACAGCGGGGGGGAACGGAGACCCAGTACTTC.

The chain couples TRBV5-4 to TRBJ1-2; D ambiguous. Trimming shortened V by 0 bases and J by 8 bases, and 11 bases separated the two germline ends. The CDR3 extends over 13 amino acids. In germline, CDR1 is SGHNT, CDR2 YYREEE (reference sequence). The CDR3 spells CASSLGASFGYTF. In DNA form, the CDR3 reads TGTGCCAGCAGCTTGGGGGCCAGCTTCGGCTACACCTTC. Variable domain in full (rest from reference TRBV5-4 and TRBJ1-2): ETGVTQSPTHLIKTRGQQVTLRCSSQSGHNTVSWYQQALGQGPQFIFQYYREEENGRGNFPPRFSGLQFPNYSSELNVNALELDDSALYLCASSLGASFGYTFGSGTRLTVV.

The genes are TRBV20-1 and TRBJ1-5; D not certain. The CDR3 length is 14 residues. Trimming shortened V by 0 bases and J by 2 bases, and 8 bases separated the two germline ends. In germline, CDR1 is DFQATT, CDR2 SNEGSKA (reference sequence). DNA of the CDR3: TGCAGTGCTAGAGATGGAAGGGGCAATCAGCCCCAGCATTTT. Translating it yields CSARDGRGNQPQHF.